Below, 24 T cell receptor beta chains from the same sample are listed, as sequenced in a study of T cell responses to AZD1222 COVID-19 vaccine. Repertoires were generated with immunoSEQ multiplex PCR, while TCRdb's copy carries only in-frame clones and drops some. The repertoire has 150,000 to 180,000 clones, 90% of them found once; the top ten carry 1.8%. The sample here was peripheral blood, taken on day 0 of AZD1222 vaccination. Receptors were obtained from an adult in good health.

This clone has a single count. This sequence joins TRBV28 and TRBJ2-7, with 7 positions matching TRBD1. J was trimmed by 2 bases and V by 1 base; bases with no gene match: 8. The CDR3 is 16 amino acids. The germline CDR1 and CDR2 sequences are MDHEN and SYDVKM. DNA of the CDR3: TGTGCCAGCAGTTTATATGGCCGGGACAGTACCTACGAGCAGTACTTC. Translation: CASSLYGRDSTYEQYF.

The chain carries TRBV30 and TRBJ1-1, with D unclear. Germline loops: CDR1 GTSNPN, CDR2 SVGIG (reference sequence). The CDR3 is made up of 13 amino acids. The V end lost 8 bases, the J end lost 0 bases, and 13 bases lay between the germline ends. CDR3 nucleotide sequence: TGTGCCCGAGCCTCGGTGGTGAACACTGAAGCTTTCTTT. Its translation: CARASVVNTEAFF.

This sequence joins TRBV6-1 and TRBJ1-2, with 9 nucleotides matching TRBD1. The CDR3 covers 14 residues. Per the germline V gene, CDR1 is MNHNS and CDR2 is SASEGT. The trim removed 2 bases at V and 6 bases at J, leaving 4 bases unmatched. The CDR3 region has the DNA TGTGCCAGCAGTGAATTTGGGACAGGGAATGGCTACACCTTC. It encodes CASSEFGTGNGYTF.

This rearrangement joins TRBV15 to TRBJ1-2; TRBD1 is a possible D gene (6 bases). Between the trimmed V and J ends, which lost 3 bases and 3 bases, there was a span of 8 bases. Germline assignment: CDR1 LNHNV and CDR2 YYDKDF (reference sequence). The CDR3 is made up of 13 amino acids. CDR3 nucleotides: TGTGCCACCAGCAGCGGGGGCGACTATGGCTACACCTTC. Its translation: CATSSGGDYGYTF.

V gene TRBV19 combines with J gene TRBJ1-3; D call uncertain. The CDR3 has 15 amino acids. Per germline, CDR1 LNHDA and CDR2 SQIVND (reference sequence). Trimming left V 1 base short and J 0 bases short, with 7 bases between. The CDR3, as DNA: TGTGCCAGTAGTATAGGACCGTACTCTGGAAACACCATATATTTT. Its protein is CASSIGPYSGNTIYF.

The chain links TRBV14 to TRBJ2-5, with TRBD2 matching over 10 bases. Germline V lookup: CDR1 SGHDN, CDR2 FVKESK. V lost 4 bases and J lost 2; bases outside the gene matches: 7. The CDR3 runs 16 residues. The CDR3 nucleotides read TGTGCCAGCAGCCCGGGACTAGCGAGAGAGCAAGAGACCCAGTACTTC. It encodes CASSPGLAREQETQYF.

The J gene is TRBJ1-1, the V gene TRBV7-9; D uncertain. Trimming removed 5 bases from V and 4 bases from J, with 14 bases in between. Per germline, CDR1 SEHNR and CDR2 FQNEAQ (reference sequence). The CDR3 length is 14 residues. The CDR3 DNA reads TGTGCCAGCAGCCAGGAGGGCCGGGGCACTGAAGCTTTCTTT. The encoded protein is CASSQEGRGTEAFF.

The chain carries TRBV24-1 and TRBJ2-2; TRBD2 matches 10 bases. Trimming took 1 base from V and 3 from J; bases not matched to a gene: 7. Germline V gene lookup returns CDR1 KGHDR and CDR2 SFDVKD. The CDR3 contains 18 residues. CDR3 amino acids: CATSDFEAGGPDTGELFF. The CDR3 nucleotides are TGTGCCACCAGTGATTTCGAAGCGGGAGGGCCCGACACCGGGGAGCTGTTTTTT.

This clone was detected only once. The chain has TRBV5-6 and TRBJ2-3, with 7 bases matching TRBD1. There are 15 residues in the CDR3. Germline CDR1 is SGHDT and CDR2 is YYEEEE. Trimming removed 4 bases from V and 4 bases from J; junction bases left unmatched: 9. The CDR3 bases are TGTGCCAGCAGCCCGACAGGGTGGGCACCAGATACGCAGTATTTT. Encoded protein: CASSPTGWAPDTQYF.

The chain couples TRBV28 to TRBJ1-2; D is ambiguous. This CDR3 region has 12 residues. V was pared by 8 bases and J by 2 bases, with 9 bases between. CDR1 is MDHEN, CDR2 SYDVKM, per germline. The CDR3 loop is CASGPMNYGYTF. CDR3 in DNA: TGTGCCAGCGGACCTATGAACTATGGCTACACCTTC.

The chain uses TRBV27 and TRBJ2-2; D perhaps matches TRBD2 (6 bases). The germline V and J ends were trimmed by 7 bases and 7 bases, with 16 bases remaining between them. Germline values: CDR1 MNHEY, CDR2 SMNVEV (reference sequence). The CDR3 length is 14 residues. CDR3 loop: CASTLTGVGGELFF. DNA for the CDR3: TGTGCCAGCACCCTCACGGGGGTAGGCGGGGAGCTGTTTTTT.

In its sample, this clone was seen a few times. V gene TRBV27 combines with J gene TRBJ1-4; TRBD1 matches 9 bases. CDR3 length equals 15 residues. The germline V gene encodes CDR1 MNHEY and CDR2 SMNVEV (reference sequence). Trimming removed 3 bases from V and 5 bases from J; junction bases left unmatched: 4. CDR3 nucleotide sequence: TGTGCCAGCAGTTTCTCGGGACAGGGCAATGAAAAACTGTTTTTT. Its translation is CASSFSGQGNEKLFF.

The chain links TRBV30 to TRBJ1-1; D gene ambiguous. The CDR3 spans 14 residues. Germline V gives CDR1 GTSNPN, CDR2 SVGIG (reference sequence). V was clipped by 1 base and J by 0 bases, with 9 bases between them. CDR3 protein: CAWSATTLNTEAFF. The CDR3 DNA follows: TGTGCCTGGAGTGCTACAACCTTGAACACTGAAGCTTTCTTT.

This chain uses TRBV7-8 with TRBJ2-6; D gene ambiguous. Deletions cut 11 bases from V and 2 bases from J, with 13 bases between. The CDR3 is made up of 14 amino acids. CDR1 is SGHVS, CDR2 FQNEAQ, per germline. The CDR3 coding sequence is TGTGCCTGCAACCCCGATCCTGGGGCCAACGTCCTGACTTTC. This gives the protein CACNPDPGANVLTF. The full variable domain, with the rest looked up from reference TRBV7-8 and TRBJ2-6, is GAGVSQSPRYKVAKRGQDVALRCDPISGHVSLFWYQQALGQGPEFLTYFQNEAQLDKSGLPSDRFFAERPEGSVSTLKIQRTQQEDSAVYLCACNPDPGANVLTFGAGSRLTVL.

The chain employs TRBV6-6 and TRBJ2-2; D call uncertain. Trimming left V 8 bases short and J 5 bases short, with 3 bases between. Germline-derived CDR1 and CDR2 are MNHNY and SVGAGI (reference sequence). The CDR3 runs to 10 residues. CDR3 sequence: CASGTGELFF. The DNA of the CDR3 is TGTGCCAGCGGGACCGGGGAGCTGTTTTTT.

J is TRBJ2-7 and V is TRBV7-8; 11 bases line up with TRBD1. Germline CDR1 reads SGHVS; CDR2 reads FQNEAQ. V shed 5 bases, J shed 3 bases, and the junction held 12 bases outside the gene matches. The CDR3 extends over 17 amino acids. Written as DNA, the CDR3 is TGTGCCAGCAGCCAAAGTTGGGGGACAGGGGGGAACTACGAGCAGTACTTC. Translated: CASSQSWGTGGNYEQYF.

This chain's CDR3 is CASSPWTSGASTDTQYF. CDR3 bases: TGTGCCAGCAGCCCATGGACTAGCGGAGCTAGCACAGATACGCAGTATTTT. V gene TRBV7-8 combines with J gene TRBJ2-3; TRBD2 aligns across 10 bases. J lost 0 bases, V lost 5 bases, and 8 bases had no gene match. Germline values: CDR1 SGHVS, CDR2 FQNEAQ. The CDR3 is 17 amino acids.

This chain joins TRBV14 and TRBJ1-3; no reliable D call. The V gene's germline CDR1 is SGHDN and CDR2 FVKESK. The CDR3 has 12 amino acids. V shed 1 base and J shed 10 bases, with 8 bases lying between them. CDR3 sequence: CASSQASGTIYF. CDR3 nucleotides: TGTGCCAGCAGCCAAGCCTCGGGAACCATATATTTT.

The chain recombines TRBV19 with TRBJ1-4; 8 positions match TRBD1. Trimming cost V 6 bases and J 3 bases; bases outside gene matches: 3. The germline gives CDR1 LNHDA, CDR2 SQIVND (reference sequence). The CDR3 sequence is 14 residues long. The CDR3 DNA sequence: TGTGCCAGTAGCGCGGGACAGGCTAATGAAAAACTGTTTTTT. Residues: CASSAGQANEKLFF.

This sequence joins TRBV6-2 or TRBV6-3 and TRBJ2-7; D possibly corresponds to TRBD2 (6 bases). Trimming took 6 bases from V and 5 from J, leaving 23 bases between them. Germline V lookup: CDR1 MNHEY, CDR2 SVGEGT. The CDR3 extends over 16 amino acids. The DNA for the CDR3 is TGTGCCAGCAGCATCCTGTCGACTAGTGTTATCCACGAGCAGTACTTC. Protein product: CASSILSTSVIHEQYF.

This clone showed up just once. The V gene is TRBV20-1, the J gene TRBJ2-7, with 9 bases identical to TRBD2. Trimming removed 3 bases from V and 4 bases from J; junction bases left unmatched: 7. The germline gives CDR1 DFQATT, CDR2 SNEGSKA (reference sequence). The CDR3 covers 14 residues. The CDR3 is CSASPLAGWYEQYF. As DNA, the CDR3 is TGCAGTGCTAGTCCGCTAGCGGGATGGTACGAGCAGTACTTC.

The chain has TRBV6-6 and TRBJ2-7; TRBD1 is a possible D gene (6 bases). The ends were cut back, 5 bases at V and 0 bases at J, with 17 bases in the middle. Germline V lookup: CDR1 MNHNY, CDR2 SVGAGI (reference sequence). The CDR3 totals 16 residues. This chain's CDR3 is CASSKNPWTDSYEQYF. The CDR3 coding sequence is TGTGCCAGCAGTAAAAACCCCTGGACAGACTCCTACGAGCAGTACTTC.

The V and J genes are TRBV7-8 and TRBJ1-2, with D possibly being TRBD1 (5 bases). This CDR3 spans 14 amino acids. Germline V gene sequence: CDR1 SGHVS, CDR2 FQNEAQ. V was clipped by 4 bases and J by 10 bases, with 19 bases between them. The CDR3 nucleotides read TGTGCCAGCAGCTCGCGGGACGGAGGAGGGGACTACACCTTC. This codes for CASSSRDGGGDYTF.

The rearrangement uses TRBV18 and TRBJ2-7, with 12 bases identical to TRBD2. The CDR3 is 15 residues long. Trimming removed 2 bases from V and 9 bases from J; junction bases left unmatched: 8. CDR1 KGHSH and CDR2 LQKENI come from the germline V gene. CDR3 coding DNA: TGTGCCAGCTCACCAGAGGCTAGCGGGAGGGCCGGGCAGTACTTC. As protein: CASSPEASGRAGQYF.